Included here is one T cell receptor (beta chain) sequence, with context. Its antigen remains unidentified. The PCR ran on 60 Vbeta and 13 Jbeta primers. Using immunoSEQ multiplex PCR, the repertoire was profiled, and TCRdb retains in-frame clones only, with some absent. Among around 160,000 clones listed, 75% to 80% were seen once. The source of the sample is a study of cytomegalovirus exposure and HLA in healthy donors. General study results and limits: Fewer N-insertions (relative to the roughly 610-donor mean) were reportedly seen in an Asian-associated ancestry cluster in a later analysis.

This clonotype originated in a woman in her thirties or forties in good health and CMV-seropositive. Input material: PBMCs.

The CDR3 nucleotides read TGTGCCAGCAGTGACGGCACAGGGCTGGCCTTCTCTGGAAACACCATATATTTT. This translates into CASSDGTGLAFSGNTIYF. This chain joins TRBV2 and TRBJ1-3, with D perhaps TRBD1 (6 bases). Trimming cost V 3 bases and J 0 bases, with 18 bases left between them. This CDR3 contains 18 residues. Germline V gives CDR1 SNHLY, CDR2 FYNNEI. Full variable domain (remainder filled in from reference TRBV2 and TRBJ1-3): EPEVTQTPSHQVTQMGQEVILRCVPISNHLYFYWYRQILGQKVEFLVSFYNNEISEKSEIFDDQFSVERPDGSNFTLKIRSTKLEDSAMYFCASSDGTGLAFSGNTIYFGEGSWLTVV.